This record looks at one TCR beta chain sequence and its context. Its antigen is currently unknown. A read error may explain this, as a much larger clone is one base away. As the CDR3 is not closed by the conserved phenylalanine or tryptophan, this likely results from a read error. This sample was included in a study of regulatory T cells in long-lasting Graves disease. Whole-study results and caveats: Accuracy may have been reduced by the small sample size.

Through Arm-PCR of CDR3 regions and iRepertoire HTBI primers, TCR beta libraries were built. TCRdb itself ran the multiplex PCR reads through MiXCR, one entry per CDR3 protein. The sample has roughly 510,000 distinct CDR3 sequences; around 16% are singletons. Described time point: newly diagnosed GD, antithyroid drugs for less than 3 months. From RNA extracted from PBMCs, the TCR library was made. The length of the CDR3 is 14 residues. Germline V CDR1 and CDR2: MDHEN, SYDVKM. V lost 6 bases and J lost 6, with 17 bases in between. This sample was also put to use in a study of T cells in Graves' hyperthyroidism and ophthalmopathy. Turning to that study: HTBI primers were the set used in a first-round RT-PCR of the TCR CDR3.

The receptor's source is a man younger than 30 with Graves disease. Source: peripheral blood mononuclear cells (PBMCs), taken at new diagnosis, from a patient treated with antithyroid drugs. The rearrangement links TRBV28 to TRBJ1-2; D not certain. The CDR3 region has the DNA TGTGCCAGCAGAGTCCCGGGAACTAGCGATGGCTACACCTCC. Translating gives CASRVPGTSDGYTS.